Listed below are T cell receptor beta chains from one sample, sequenced in a study of control samples from healthy donors and cancer patients. The protocol was immunoSEQ multiplex PCR, while the TCRdb copy is restricted to in-frame clones and leaves out a portion. The sample holds 100,000 to 150,000 clones, 92% seen once. The sample comprised blood. These receptors were obtained from a woman aged 50 to 65 in good health. Each CDR3 is given with its conserved first and last residue. The D gene is left open where the match is weak. A row's size may be missing; if present it is once, few, many or a size class.

j_gene,v_gene,abundance,d_gene,CDR3nt,CDR3aa
TRBJ2-4,TRBV6-5,.,.,TGTGCCAGCAGCGCCATGTTACAGGGAAACATTCAGTACTTC,CASSAMLQGNIQYF
TRBJ1-1,TRBV6-5,once,.,TGTGCCAGCATCTATTCCCGACAGAACACTGAAGCTTTCTTT,CASIYSRQNTEAFF
TRBJ1-6,TRBV30,.,.,TGTGCCTGGACCGAACTCTTGGGGTCACCCCTCCACTTT,CAWTELLGSPLHF
TRBJ1-2,TRBV6-1,.,.,TGTGCCAGCAGTGAAGGGGTCAGCTATGGCTACACCTTC,CASSEGVSYGYTF
TRBJ1-3,TRBV6-1,once,.,TGTGCCAGCAGTGAAGACCCGACAGGTGTTGGAAACACCATATATTTT,CASSEDPTGVGNTIYF
TRBJ2-3,TRBV19,.,.,TGTGCCAGTAGTATAGTTTCAGGACAGCGCACAGATACGCAGTATTTT,CASSIVSGQRTDTQYF
TRBJ2-3,TRBV25-1,.,.,TGTGCCAGCAGCCTCTCCCCAGATACGCAGTATTTT,CASSLSPDTQYF
TRBJ2-6,TRBV6-4,.,.,TGTGCCAGCAGTGGGCAATCCGGGGGTGGGGCCAACGTCCTGACTTTC,CASSGQSGGGANVLTF
TRBJ2-3,TRBV18,.,TRBD2,TGTGCCAGCTCTCCGACTAGCGGGGGAGCAGATACGCAGTATTTT,CASSPTSGGADTQYF
TRBJ1-5,TRBV30,.,.,TGTGCCTGGAGTGTGGGTGATCAGCCCCAGCATTTT,CAWSVGDQPQHF
TRBJ1-3,TRBV6-2/TRBV6-3,once,.,TGTGCCAGCAGTTACTCGAAGCAGGACAGTAGGGGAAACACCATATATTTT,CASSYSKQDSRGNTIYF
TRBJ1-6,TRBV5-1,.,.,TGCGCCAGCAGCCTGGCTAAAGATAATTCACCCCTCCACTTT,CASSLAKDNSPLHF